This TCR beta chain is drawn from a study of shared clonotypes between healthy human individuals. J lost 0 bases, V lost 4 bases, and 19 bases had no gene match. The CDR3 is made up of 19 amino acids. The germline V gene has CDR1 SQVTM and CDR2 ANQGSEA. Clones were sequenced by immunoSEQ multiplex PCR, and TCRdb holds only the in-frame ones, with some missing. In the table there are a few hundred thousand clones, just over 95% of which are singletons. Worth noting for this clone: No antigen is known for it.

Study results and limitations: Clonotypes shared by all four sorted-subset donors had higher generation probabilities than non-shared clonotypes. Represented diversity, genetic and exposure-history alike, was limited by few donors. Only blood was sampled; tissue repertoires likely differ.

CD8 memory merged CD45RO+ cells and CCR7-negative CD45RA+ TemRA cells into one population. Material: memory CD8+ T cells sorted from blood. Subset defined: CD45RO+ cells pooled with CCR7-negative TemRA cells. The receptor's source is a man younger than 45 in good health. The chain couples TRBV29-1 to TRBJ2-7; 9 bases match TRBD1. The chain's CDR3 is CSVAGAGTGSLQFSYEQYF. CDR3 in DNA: TGCAGCGTTGCTGGTGCCGGGACAGGGTCACTCCAATTCTCCTACGAGCAGTACTTC.